Each of the 3 T cell receptor beta chains below was sequenced from the same sample in a study of cytomegalovirus exposure and HLA in healthy donors. Both 60 Vbeta primers and 13 Jbeta primers went into the PCR. The repertoire was sequenced with immunoSEQ multiplex PCR; TCRdb's copy has only in-frame clones and lacks some. The table lists about 140,000 clones, about 74% of them singletons. The sample consisted of PBMCs. Receptors originate from a male donor in good health and CMV-seronegative.

This chain links TRBV6-6 with TRBJ2-2; D may be TRBD1 (5 bases). Per germline, CDR1 MNHNY and CDR2 SVGAGI (reference sequence). This CDR3 is built from 14 residues. Trimming removed 5 bases from V and 2 bases from J, with 9 bases in between. The CDR3 loop is CASSMTVNTGELFF. For the CDR3, the DNA is TGTGCCAGCAGTATGACAGTTAACACCGGGGAGCTGTTTTTT.

The CDR3 DNA is TGTGCCAGCAGTCAAACTTCTACAACTAATGAAAAACTGTTTTTT. Its protein product is CASSQTSTTNEKLFF. J is TRBJ1-4 and V is TRBV6-5; no definite D call. The CDR3 covers 15 residues. V lost 5 bases, J lost 0 bases, and 10 bases lay in between. Germline V lookup: CDR1 MNHEY, CDR2 SVGAGI.

This rearrangement joins TRBV15 to TRBJ2-5; 7 positions agree with TRBD2. Gene TRBJ2-7 matches the end of the DNA better, so the J call may be wrong. Germline CDR1 is LNHNV and CDR2 is YYDKDF (reference sequence). The CDR3 loop spans 17 amino acids. In DNA form, the CDR3 reads TGTGCCACCAGCAGAGTAGGAGCGGGGAAACACTCCTACGAGCAGTACTTC. Encoded protein: CATSRVGAGKHSYEQYF.